The source of this T cell receptor beta chain is a study of beta chain features in type 1 diabetes. Study-level background: The study found patients and healthy donors alike in age, gender and cell yields.

Study findings and constraints: Researchers could not determine here whether HLA type influences TCRB rearrangement.

Germline CDR1 SNHLY, CDR2 FYNNEI. This CDR3 is built from 13 residues. Trimming took off 5 bases at V and 1 base at J, with 8 bases between the two ends. This clone was picked up a small number of times. Its specificity is unknown. The authors reverse transcribed all of the isolated RNA, so sequencing captured expressed TCRB transcripts. Profiled with immunoSEQ multiplex PCR; TCRdb holds only in-frame clones, not every one. The table shows a few hundred thousand clones, with 9.6% occurring only once. This receptor was taken from a woman younger than 35 in good health. The gene calls are TRBV2 and TRBJ1-1; D is unresolved. The material sequenced was naive CD4+ T cells from blood. The CDR3 sequence: CASSNRENTEAFF. CDR3 DNA sequence: TGTGCCAGCAGTAACAGAGAGAACACTGAAGCTTTCTTT. Full variable domain (missing parts from reference TRBV2 and TRBJ1-1): EPEVTQTPSHQVTQMGQEVILRCVPISNHLYFYWYRQILGQKVEFLVSFYNNEISEKSEIFDDQFSVERPDGSNFTLKIRSTKLEDSAMYFCASSNRENTEAFFGQGTRLTVV.